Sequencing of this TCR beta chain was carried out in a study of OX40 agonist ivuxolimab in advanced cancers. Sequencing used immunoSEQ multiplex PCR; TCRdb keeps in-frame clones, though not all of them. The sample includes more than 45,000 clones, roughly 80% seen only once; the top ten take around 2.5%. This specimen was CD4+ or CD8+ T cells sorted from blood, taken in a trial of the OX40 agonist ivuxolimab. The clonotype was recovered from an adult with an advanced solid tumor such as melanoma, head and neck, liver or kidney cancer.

In nucleotides, the CDR3 is TGTGCCAGCAGTTTTGGGGGCTGGACAGGGGCGATGTTTTTT. This translates into CASSFGGWTGAMFF. V is TRBV28 and J is TRBJ1-4; 9 bases line up with TRBD1. V lost 3 bases and J lost 15; bases outside the gene matches: 11. The germline V gene encodes CDR1 MDHEN and CDR2 SYDVKM. The CDR3 totals 14 residues.